Listed here are 14 T cell receptor beta chains from one sample, sequenced in a study of T cell repertoires in cytomegalovirus infection. TCRdb called the reads again in MiXCR, with one record for every CDR3 protein. The repertoire holds 150,000 to 200,000 distinct CDR3 sequences, with roughly 9.8% as singletons. Sample: PBMCs. Receptors originate from a human donor in good health (CMV status not recorded). Some clones in this sample may be carry-over from other donors' samples.

This clonotype came up a few times. The rearrangement joins TRBV7-2 to TRBJ1-5; weak D call: TRBD1 (5 bases). The CDR3 extends over 15 amino acids. V lost 1 base to trimming and J lost 6 bases, with 13 bases between them. Germline V CDR1 and CDR2: SGHTA, FQGNSA. The CDR3, as DNA: TGTGCCAGCAGCTTAGTTTCAGGGATGCCTCAGCCCCAGCATTTT. It specifies CASSLVSGMPQPQHF.

V is TRBV19 and J is TRBJ2-7, with D perhaps TRBD1 (6 bases). V was cut by 7 bases and J by 5 bases, with 15 bases left in between. CDR1 is LNHDA, CDR2 SQIVND, per germline (reference sequence). This CDR3 has 13 residues. DNA for the CDR3: TGTGCCAGTACCGCCGGGAACAGGGACGAGCAGTACTTC. Translated, it gives CASTAGNRDEQYF.

The chain uses TRBV9 and TRBJ2-3; D is possibly TRBD2 (5 bases). V shed 0 bases and J shed 6 bases, with 11 bases lying between them. This CDR3 is 14 amino acids long. Looked up from germline, CDR1 is SGDLS and CDR2 is YYNGEE. CDR3 in amino acids: CASSVVGVEDTQYF. CDR3 nucleotides: TGTGCCAGCAGCGTAGTCGGGGTAGAGGATACGCAGTATTTT. The variable domain in full, with the rest retrieved from reference TRBV9 and TRBJ2-3, is DSGVTQTPKHLITATGQRVTLRCSPRSGDLSVYWYQQSLDQGLQFLIQYYNGEERAKGNILERFSAQQFPDLHSELNLSSLELGDSALYFCASSVVGVEDTQYFGPGTRLTVL.

This clonotype was seen only a few times. The V call is TRBV7-3, the J call TRBJ2-3; D not resolved. V was shortened by 3 bases and J by 4 bases, with 8 bases between the two germline ends. The CDR3 is 13 residues long. Germline CDR1 and CDR2: SGHTA and FQGTGA. CDR3 in DNA: TGTGCCAGCAGCTTTCTCGTCTCAGATACGCAGTATTTT. Translating gives CASSFLVSDTQYF.

At least ten counts were recorded for this clonotype. The chain recombines TRBV28 with TRBJ1-2; possibly TRBD1 for D (6 bases). The V end was cut by 3 bases, the J end by 8 bases, with 16 bases between. CDR1 MDHEN and CDR2 SYDVKM come from the germline V gene. The CDR3 spans 14 residues. This CDR3 is CASSLGGPFGGYTF. For the CDR3, the DNA is TGTGCCAGCAGTTTGGGGGGCCCCTTCGGAGGCTACACCTTC.

Ten or more counts support this clonotype. The genes are TRBV7-8 and TRBJ1-1, with 8 bases aligning to TRBD1. The CDR3 length is 16 residues. Germline CDR1 and CDR2: SGHVS and FQNEAQ. Germline trimming cut 5 bases from V and 0 bases from J; bases unmatched to any gene: 8. CDR3 sequence reads: CASSPRDRTLNTEAFF. CDR3 coding DNA: TGTGCCAGCAGCCCCCGGGACAGGACACTGAACACTGAAGCTTTCTTT.

This sequence joins TRBV28 and TRBJ2-7; D gene uncertain. Germline V gene data show CDR1 as MDHEN and CDR2 as SYDVKM. Trimming left V 6 bases short and J 6 bases short, with 21 bases between. The CDR3 has 15 residues. The CDR3 region is CASSSPVGLSGEQYF. In nucleotides, the CDR3 is TGTGCCAGCAGCTCCCCTGTGGGTTTGTCTGGCGAGCAGTACTTC.

The V gene is TRBV28, the J gene TRBJ2-3, with unresolved D. Between the trimmed V and J ends, which lost 2 bases and 2 bases, there was a span of 8 bases. The CDR3 consists of 14 residues. The germline gives CDR1 MDHEN, CDR2 SYDVKM. The CDR3 DNA sequence: TGTGCCAGCAGTTTAAGGGATCTCACAGATACGCAGTATTTT. Translation gives CASSLRDLTDTQYF.

This clonotype has a count of ten or more. The chain combines TRBV7-6 with TRBJ1-1; D is perhaps TRBD1 (5 bases). Per germline, CDR1 SGHVS and CDR2 FNYEAQ. The CDR3 runs 14 residues. The V end was cut by 0 bases, the J end by 5 bases, with 10 bases between. DNA of the CDR3: TGTGCCAGCAGCTTAGCGGAGGGGAAGACTGAAGCTTTCTTT. Its protein product is CASSLAEGKTEAFF.

The chain recombines TRBV20-1 with TRBJ2-1; 10 bases agree with TRBD2. CDR1 DFQATT and CDR2 SNEGSKA come from the germline V gene (reference sequence). CDR3 length equals 17 residues. Trimming removed 2 bases from V and 3 bases from J; junction bases left unmatched: 10. CDR3 amino acids: CSARRIPPSGGYNEQFF. The DNA for the CDR3 is TGCAGTGCTAGACGTATACCACCTAGCGGGGGCTACAATGAGCAGTTCTTC.

The chain is built from TRBV20-1 and TRBJ1-1; possible D gene TRBD1, 6 bases. Germline CDR1 is DFQATT and CDR2 is SNEGSKA (reference sequence). Trimming took 4 bases from V and 6 from J, leaving 15 bases between them. The CDR3 is made up of 13 amino acids. CDR3 nucleotides: TGCAGTGCTACCCAAGGGGGTTTCCCTGAAGCTTTCTTT. It codes for CSATQGGFPEAFF.

The chain combines TRBV5-5 with TRBJ2-1; 7 bases line up with TRBD2. V lost 10 bases and J lost 5; bases outside the gene matches: 6. Germline V gene lookup returns CDR1 SGHKS and CDR2 YYEKEE (reference sequence). This CDR3 contains 12 residues. The CDR3 DNA reads as TGTGCCGTCCGCGGGGGAAACAATGAGCAGTTCTTC. Translated, it gives CAVRGGNNEQFF.

This clonotype was seen a handful of times. This rearrangement joins TRBV20-1 to TRBJ1-6; 8 nucleotides agree with TRBD1. The V and J ends lost 5 bases and 7 bases, in that order; junction bases with no gene match: 7. The germline V gene encodes CDR1 DFQATT and CDR2 SNEGSKA (reference sequence). The CDR3 contains 14 residues. Here the CDR3 reads CSACAGGLNSPLHF. The CDR3 DNA is TGCAGTGCTTGCGCAGGGGGCTTAAATTCACCCCTCCACTTT.

The chain employs TRBV19 and TRBJ2-7, with a weak D call TRBD2 (5 bases). The germline V gene encodes CDR1 LNHDA and CDR2 SQIVND (reference sequence). Trimming shortened V by 7 bases and J by 0 bases, and 10 bases separated the two germline ends. The CDR3 is 13 amino acids. CDR3 in DNA: TGTGCCAGTACCGATGGGAGCTCCTACGAGCAGTACTTC. This sequence encodes CASTDGSSYEQYF. Full variable domain (missing parts from reference TRBV19 and TRBJ2-7): DGGITQSPKYLFRKEGQNVTLSCEQNLNHDAMYWYRQDPGQGLRLIYYSQIVNDFQKGDIAEGYSVSREKKESFPLTVTSAQKNPTAFYLCASTDGSSYEQYFGPGTRLTVT.